This T cell receptor (beta chain) was captured by sequencing in a study of blood T cell repertoires in COVID-19. The CDR3 length is 15 residues. Trimming pared 4 bases from V and 6 bases from J, leaving 14 bases between. CDR1 is SGHRS, CDR2 YFSETQ, per germline. In the original workflow: The assay estimated nucleated cells by amplifying reference gene primers. TCRdb keeps only in-frame clones here, not all; method: immunoSEQ multiplex PCR. That table furnishes V, J and clone size, whereas the DNA furnished D and trimming. Here the sample spans some 220,000 clones, roughly 80% being singletons. The V call is TRBV5-1, the J call TRBJ1-6, with D perhaps TRBD1 (5 bases). Material for sequencing was peripheral blood. This receptor was obtained from a woman in her sixties or seventies who had recovered from COVID-19. CDR3 DNA sequence: TGCGCCAGCAGCCCGGAGGGACCTGTTAATTCACCCCTCCACTTT. Its translation: CASSPEGPVNSPLHF.